This TCR beta chain was sequenced in a study of cytomegalovirus exposure and HLA in healthy donors. The CDR3 runs to 13 residues. From germline, CDR1 is SGHTA and CDR2 FQGNSA. V dropped 5 bases and J dropped 14 bases, with 20 bases sitting between them. In the PCR, 60 Vbeta and 13 Jbeta primers were used. The method was immunoSEQ multiplex PCR; TCRdb's version includes in-frame clones alone and lacks a portion of them. The data contain approximately 180,000 clones, under 85% of them singletons. The sequence was collected from a human donor in good health. Sequences were obtained from PBMCs. This rearrangement joins TRBV7-2 to TRBJ2-3; D is possibly TRBD2 (5 bases). DNA of the CDR3: TGTGCCAGCAGCGATGTCGGACTTATGGAATGGTATTTT. Translated: CASSDVGLMEWYF. Complete variable domain (other parts from reference TRBV7-2 and TRBJ2-3): GAGVSQSPSNKVTEKGKDVELRCDPISGHTALYWYRQSLGQGLEFLIYFQGNSAPDKSGLPSDRFSAERTGGSVSTLTIQRTQQEDSAVYLCASSDVGLMEWYFGPGTRLTVL.